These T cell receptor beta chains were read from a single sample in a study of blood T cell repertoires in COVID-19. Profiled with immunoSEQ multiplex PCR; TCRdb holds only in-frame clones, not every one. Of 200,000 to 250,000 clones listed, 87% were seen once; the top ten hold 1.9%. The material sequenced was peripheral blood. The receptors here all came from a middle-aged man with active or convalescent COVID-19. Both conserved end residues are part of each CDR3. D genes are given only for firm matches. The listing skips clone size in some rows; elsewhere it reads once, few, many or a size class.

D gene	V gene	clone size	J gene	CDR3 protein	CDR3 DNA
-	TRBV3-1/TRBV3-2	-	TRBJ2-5	CASSQVGQSWETQYF	TGTGCCAGCAGCCAAGTGGGACAAAGTTGGGAGACCCAGTACTTC
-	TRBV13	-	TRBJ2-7	CASSLRGEQYF	TGTGCCAGCAGCCTGAGGGGGGAGCAGTACTTC
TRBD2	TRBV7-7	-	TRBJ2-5	CASTLGGKETQYF	TGTGCCAGCACCTTGGGAGGGAAAGAGACCCAGTACTTC
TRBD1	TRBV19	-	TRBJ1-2	CASSLSTGLVGYTF	TGTGCCAGTAGTCTTTCGACAGGGCTGGTCGGCTACACCTTC
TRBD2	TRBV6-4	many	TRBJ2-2	CASSEAGDTGELFF	TGTGCCAGCAGTGAAGCGGGAGACACCGGGGAGCTGTTTTTT
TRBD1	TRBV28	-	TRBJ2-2	CASSFLQGAGRGELFF	TGTGCCAGCAGTTTTCTACAGGGGGCGGGAAGAGGGGAGCTGTTTTTT
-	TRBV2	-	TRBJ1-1	CAWGEYTEAFF	TGTGCGTGGGGAGAGTACACTGAAGCTTTCTTT
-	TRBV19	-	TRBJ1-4	CASSLNEKLFF	TGTGCCAGTAGCCTAAATGAAAAACTGTTTTTT
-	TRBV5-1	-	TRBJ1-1	CASSGGLNTEAFF	TGCGCCAGCAGCGGAGGTTTGAACACTGAAGCTTTCTTT
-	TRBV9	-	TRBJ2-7	CASSVGQTDGEQYF	TGTGCCAGCAGCGTAGGCCAGACAGACGGTGAGCAGTACTTC
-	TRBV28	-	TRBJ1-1	CASNMVRDTEAFF	TGTGCCAGCAACATGGTCAGGGACACTGAAGCTTTCTTT
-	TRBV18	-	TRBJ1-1	CASSPLGQFNTEAFF	TGTGCCAGCTCACCACTAGGACAGTTCAACACTGAAGCTTTCTTT
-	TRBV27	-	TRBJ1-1	CASSFRGQMNTEAFF	TGTGCCAGTTCCTTCCGCGGACAGATGAACACTGAAGCTTTCTTT
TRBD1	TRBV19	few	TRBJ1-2	CASIRDRASYGYTF	TGTGCCAGCATCCGGGACAGAGCGTCCTATGGCTACACCTTC
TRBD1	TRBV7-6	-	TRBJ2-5	CASSSSSGTESTQYF	TGTGCCAGCAGCTCGAGCTCCGGGACAGAGTCGACCCAGTACTTC
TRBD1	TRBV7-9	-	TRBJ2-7	CASSLLPGQSYSYEQYF	TGTGCCAGCAGCCTACTACCGGGACAGAGTTACTCCTACGAGCAGTACTTC
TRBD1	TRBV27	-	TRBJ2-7	CASSSTGSYEQYF	TGTGCCAGCAGTTCGACAGGGTCCTACGAGCAGTACTTC
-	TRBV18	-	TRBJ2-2	CASSPDRNTGELFF	TGTGCCAGCTCCCCGGACAGAAACACCGGGGAGCTGTTTTTT
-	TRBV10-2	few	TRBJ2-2	CASSVRTGELFF	TGCGCCAGCAGTGTCCGTACCGGGGAGCTGTTTTTT
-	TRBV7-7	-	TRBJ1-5	CASSLGQSQPQHF	TGTGCCAGCAGCTTAGGGCAGTCGCAGCCCCAGCATTTT
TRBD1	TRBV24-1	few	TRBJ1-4	CATSDHGQGPNEKLFF	TGTGCCACCAGTGATCATGGACAGGGACCTAATGAAAAACTGTTTTTT
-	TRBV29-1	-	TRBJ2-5	CSGREGGRETQYF	TGCAGCGGCAGGGAGGGGGGCCGCGAGACCCAGTACTTC
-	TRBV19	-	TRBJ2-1	CASSIDRYNEQFF	TGTGCCAGTAGTATTGACAGATACAATGAGCAGTTCTTC
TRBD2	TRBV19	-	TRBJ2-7	CASSIYGSGSSYEQYF	TGTGCCAGTAGTATTTATGGTAGCGGGAGCTCCTACGAGCAGTACTTC
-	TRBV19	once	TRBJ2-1	CASHHRGDTKEGEQFF	TGTGCCAGCCACCACCGAGGGGATACAAAGGAGGGCGAGCAGTTCTTC
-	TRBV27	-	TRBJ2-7	CASSLSPGLSSYEQYF	TGTGCCAGCAGTTTATCTCCAGGGCTAAGCTCCTACGAGCAGTACTTC
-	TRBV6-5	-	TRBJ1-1	CASRVQGNTEAFF	TGTGCCAGCAGGGTACAGGGGAACACTGAAGCTTTCTTT
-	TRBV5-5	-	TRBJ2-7	CASSLATTVSYEQYF	TGTGCCAGCAGCTTGGCGACAACGGTCTCCTACGAGCAGTACTTC
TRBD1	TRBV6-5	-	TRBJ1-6	CASSRTGGNSPLHF	TGTGCCAGCAGTAGGACAGGGGGAAATTCACCCCTCCACTTT
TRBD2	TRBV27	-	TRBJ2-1	CASSKRGGPSNEQFF	TGTGCCAGCAGTAAACGGGGGGGCCCATCCAATGAGCAGTTCTTC
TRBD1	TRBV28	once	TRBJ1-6	CASSSPTGDGSPLHF	TGTGCCAGCAGTTCTCCGACAGGGGATGGCTCACCCCTCCACTTT
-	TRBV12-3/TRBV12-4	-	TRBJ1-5	CASSYGQKPQHF	TGTGCCAGCAGCTATGGACAGAAGCCCCAGCATTTT
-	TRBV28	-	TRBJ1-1	CASSPFVVRRAFF	TGTGCCAGCAGTCCCTTTGTTGTGAGGCGAGCTTTCTTT
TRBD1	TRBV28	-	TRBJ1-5	CASRDNRGYQPQHF	TGTGCCAGCAGAGATAACAGGGGATATCAGCCCCAGCATTTT
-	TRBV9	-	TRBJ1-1	CASSDNPREGNTEAFF	TGTGCCAGCAGCGACAACCCCAGGGAGGGGAACACTGAAGCTTTCTTT
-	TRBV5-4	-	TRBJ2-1	CASSLASAYNEQFF	TGTGCCAGCAGCTTGGCCTCCGCCTACAATGAGCAGTTCTTC
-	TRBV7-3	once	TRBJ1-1	CASSVGPNTEAFF	TGTGCCAGCAGCGTGGGGCCTAACACTGAAGCTTTCTTT
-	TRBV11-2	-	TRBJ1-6	CASSPWTVGRNSPLHF	TGTGCCAGCAGCCCATGGACAGTCGGGCGTAATTCACCCCTCCACTTT
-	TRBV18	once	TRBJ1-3	CASSSLYAGNTIYF	TGTGCCAGCTCTAGTCTTTATGCGGGAAACACCATATATTTT
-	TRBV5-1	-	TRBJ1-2	CASSPSTGTYGYTF	TGCGCCAGCAGCCCTAGTACAGGGACCTATGGCTACACCTTC
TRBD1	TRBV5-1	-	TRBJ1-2	CASSRDRSNYGYTF	TGCGCCAGCAGCCGGGACAGGAGCAACTATGGCTACACCTTC
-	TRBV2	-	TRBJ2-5	CANKRPGRETQYF	TGTGCCAACAAGAGGCCGGGTCGAGAGACCCAGTACTTC
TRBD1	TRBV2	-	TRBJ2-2	CASSFRTGGSPGELFF	TGTGCCAGCAGCTTCAGGACAGGGGGCTCTCCCGGGGAGCTGTTTTTT
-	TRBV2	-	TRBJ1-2	CASSYSGGYGYTF	TGTGCCAGCAGTTACTCAGGAGGCTATGGCTACACCTTC
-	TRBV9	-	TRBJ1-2	CASSVEAGGLSGYTF	TGTGCCAGCAGCGTAGAGGCAGGTGGCCTGTCGGGCTACACCTTC
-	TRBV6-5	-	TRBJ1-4	CASSYSWELSREKLFF	TGTGCCAGCAGTTACTCGTGGGAGCTTAGTCGAGAAAAACTGTTTTTT
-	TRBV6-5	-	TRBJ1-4	CASSYGGGHEKLFF	TGTGCCAGCAGTTACGGGGGCGGCCATGAAAAACTGTTTTTT
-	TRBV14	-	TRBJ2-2	CASRRTVSIGTGELFF	TGTGCCAGCAGACGGACAGTCTCGATAGGGACCGGGGAGCTGTTTTTT
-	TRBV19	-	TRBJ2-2	CASSILSTGELFF	TGTGCCAGTAGTATACTTTCCACCGGGGAGCTGTTTTTT
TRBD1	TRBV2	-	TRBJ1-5	CASSPRQGMSQPQHF	TGTGCCAGCAGCCCCCGACAGGGTATGAGTCAGCCCCAGCATTTT